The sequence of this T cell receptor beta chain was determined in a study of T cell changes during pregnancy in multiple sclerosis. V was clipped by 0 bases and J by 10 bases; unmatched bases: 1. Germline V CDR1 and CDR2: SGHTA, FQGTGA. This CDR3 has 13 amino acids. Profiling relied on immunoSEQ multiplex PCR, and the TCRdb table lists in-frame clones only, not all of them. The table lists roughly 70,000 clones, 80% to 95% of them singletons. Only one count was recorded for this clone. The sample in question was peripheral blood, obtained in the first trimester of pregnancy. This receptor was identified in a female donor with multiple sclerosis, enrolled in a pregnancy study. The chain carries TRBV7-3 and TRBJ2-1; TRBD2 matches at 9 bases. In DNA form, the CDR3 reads TGTGCCAGCAGCTTAACTCTAGCGGGAGAGCAGTTCTTC. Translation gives CASSLTLAGEQFF.